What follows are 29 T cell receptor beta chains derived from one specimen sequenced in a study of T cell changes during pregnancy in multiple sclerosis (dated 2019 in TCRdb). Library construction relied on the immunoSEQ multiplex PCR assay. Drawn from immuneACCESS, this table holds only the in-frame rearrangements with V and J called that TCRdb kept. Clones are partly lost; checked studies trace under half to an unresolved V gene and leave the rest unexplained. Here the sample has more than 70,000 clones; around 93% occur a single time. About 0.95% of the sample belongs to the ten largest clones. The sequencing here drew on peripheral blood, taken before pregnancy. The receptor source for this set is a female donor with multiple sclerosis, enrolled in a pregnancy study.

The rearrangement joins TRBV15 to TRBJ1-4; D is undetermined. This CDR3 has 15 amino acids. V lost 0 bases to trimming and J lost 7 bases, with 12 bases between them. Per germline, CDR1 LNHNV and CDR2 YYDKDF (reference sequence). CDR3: CATSRDRGYGEKLFF. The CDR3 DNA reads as TGTGCCACCAGCAGAGATCGAGGGTATGGTGAAAAACTGTTTTTT.

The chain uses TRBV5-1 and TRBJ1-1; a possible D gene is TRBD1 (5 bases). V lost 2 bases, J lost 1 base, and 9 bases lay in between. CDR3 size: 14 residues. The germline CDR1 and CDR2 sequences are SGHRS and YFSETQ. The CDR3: CASSFGGGNTEAFF. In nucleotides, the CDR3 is TGCGCCAGCAGCTTTGGGGGAGGGAACACTGAAGCTTTCTTT.

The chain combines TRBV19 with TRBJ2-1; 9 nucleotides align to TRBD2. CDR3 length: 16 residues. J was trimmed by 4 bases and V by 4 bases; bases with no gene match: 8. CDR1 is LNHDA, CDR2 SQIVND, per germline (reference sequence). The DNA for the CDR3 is TGTGCCAGTAGTACGACCTGGCTAGCGGGATACAATGAGCAGTTCTTC. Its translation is CASSTTWLAGYNEQFF.

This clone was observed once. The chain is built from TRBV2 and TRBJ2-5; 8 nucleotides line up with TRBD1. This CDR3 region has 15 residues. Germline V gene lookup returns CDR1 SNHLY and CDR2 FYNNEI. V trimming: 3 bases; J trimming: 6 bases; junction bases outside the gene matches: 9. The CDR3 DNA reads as TGTGCCAGCAGTGACAACAGGGGGTTCGGAAAGACCCAGTACTTC. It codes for CASSDNRGFGKTQYF.

The CDR3 region has the DNA TGTGCCAGCAGCGACCACCGGACAGGGTGGACCACCGGGGAGCTGTTTTTT. It is translated as CASSDHRTGWTTGELFF. This chain joins TRBV27 and TRBJ2-2; 8 bases match TRBD1. V shed 6 bases and J 4 bases; nucleotides not matched to a gene: 13. From germline, CDR1 is MNHEY and CDR2 SMNVEV (reference sequence). The CDR3 spans 17 residues.

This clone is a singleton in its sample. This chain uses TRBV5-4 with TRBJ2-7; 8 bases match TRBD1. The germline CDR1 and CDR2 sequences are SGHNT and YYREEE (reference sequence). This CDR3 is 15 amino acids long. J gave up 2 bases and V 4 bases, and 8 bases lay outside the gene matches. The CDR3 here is CASSLDRGPTYEQYF. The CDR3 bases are TGTGCCAGCAGCCTCGACAGGGGACCTACCTACGAGCAGTACTTC. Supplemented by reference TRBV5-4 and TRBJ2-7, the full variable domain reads ETGVTQSPTHLIKTRGQQVTLRCSSQSGHNTVSWYQQALGQGPQFIFQYYREEENGRGNFPPRFSGLQFPNYSSELNVNALELDDSALYLCASSLDRGPTYEQYFGPGTRLTVT.

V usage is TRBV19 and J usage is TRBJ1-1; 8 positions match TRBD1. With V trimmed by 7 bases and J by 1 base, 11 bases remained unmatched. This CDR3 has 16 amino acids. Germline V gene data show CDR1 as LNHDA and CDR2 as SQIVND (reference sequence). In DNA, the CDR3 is TGTGCCAGTACCATTTTGTTGGGGACAGGGAACACTGAAGCTTTCTTT. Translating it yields CASTILLGTGNTEAFF.

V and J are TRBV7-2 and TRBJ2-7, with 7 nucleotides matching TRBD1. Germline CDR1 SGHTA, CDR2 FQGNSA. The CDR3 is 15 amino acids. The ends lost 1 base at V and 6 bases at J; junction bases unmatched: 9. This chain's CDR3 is CASSLVGTGVIEQYF. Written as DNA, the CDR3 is TGTGCCAGCAGCTTAGTAGGTACAGGGGTCATCGAGCAGTACTTC.

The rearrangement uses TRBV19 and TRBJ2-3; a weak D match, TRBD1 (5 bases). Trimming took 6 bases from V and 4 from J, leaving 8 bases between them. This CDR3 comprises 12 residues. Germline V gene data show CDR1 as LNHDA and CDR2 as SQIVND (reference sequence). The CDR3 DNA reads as TGTGCCAGTAGGCAGGGTGCAGATACGCAGTATTTT. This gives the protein CASRQGADTQYF.

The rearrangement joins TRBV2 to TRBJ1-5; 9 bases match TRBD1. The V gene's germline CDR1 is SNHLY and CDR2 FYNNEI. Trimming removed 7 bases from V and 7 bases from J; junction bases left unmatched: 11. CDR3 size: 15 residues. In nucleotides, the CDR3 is TGTGCCAGCACCGGACAGGGGATGAATTTGCAGCCCCAGCATTTT. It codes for CASTGQGMNLQPQHF. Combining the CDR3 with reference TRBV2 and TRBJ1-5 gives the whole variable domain EPEVTQTPSHQVTQMGQEVILRCVPISNHLYFYWYRQILGQKVEFLVSFYNNEISEKSEIFDDQFSVERPDGSNFTLKIRSTKLEDSAMYFCASTGQGMNLQPQHFGDGTRLSIL.

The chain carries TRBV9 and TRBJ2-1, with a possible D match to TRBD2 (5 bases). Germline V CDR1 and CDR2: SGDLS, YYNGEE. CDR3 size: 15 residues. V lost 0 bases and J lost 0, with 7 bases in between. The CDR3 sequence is CASSVAGVSYNEQFF. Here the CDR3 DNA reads TGTGCCAGCAGCGTAGCCGGGGTCTCCTACAATGAGCAGTTCTTC.

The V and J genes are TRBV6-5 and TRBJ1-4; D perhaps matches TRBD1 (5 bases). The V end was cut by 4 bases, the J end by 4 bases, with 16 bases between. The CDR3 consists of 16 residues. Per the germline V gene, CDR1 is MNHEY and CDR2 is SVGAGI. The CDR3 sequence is CASSSWQGKGNEKLFF. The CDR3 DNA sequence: TGTGCCAGCAGTTCGTGGCAGGGCAAGGGTAATGAAAAACTGTTTTTT.

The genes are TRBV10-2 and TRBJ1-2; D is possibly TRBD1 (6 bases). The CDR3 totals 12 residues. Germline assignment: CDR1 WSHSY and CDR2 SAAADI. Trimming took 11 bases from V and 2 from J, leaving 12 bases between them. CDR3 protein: CASGQNNYGYTF. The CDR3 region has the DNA TGCGCCTCTGGACAGAACAACTATGGCTACACCTTC.

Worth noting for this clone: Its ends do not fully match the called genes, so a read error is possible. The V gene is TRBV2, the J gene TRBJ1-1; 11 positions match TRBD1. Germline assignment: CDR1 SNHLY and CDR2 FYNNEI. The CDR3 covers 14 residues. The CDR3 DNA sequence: TGTGCCAGCAGAGAGGAGGTGGACAGGGGGCCTCTCTTTTTT. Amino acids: CASREEVDRGPLFF.

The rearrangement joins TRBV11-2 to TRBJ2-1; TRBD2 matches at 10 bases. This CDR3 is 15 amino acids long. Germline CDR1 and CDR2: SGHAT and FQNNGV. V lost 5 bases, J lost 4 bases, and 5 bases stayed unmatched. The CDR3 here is CASSKTSGPYNEQFF. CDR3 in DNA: TGTGCCAGCAGCAAGACTAGCGGGCCTTACAATGAGCAGTTCTTC.

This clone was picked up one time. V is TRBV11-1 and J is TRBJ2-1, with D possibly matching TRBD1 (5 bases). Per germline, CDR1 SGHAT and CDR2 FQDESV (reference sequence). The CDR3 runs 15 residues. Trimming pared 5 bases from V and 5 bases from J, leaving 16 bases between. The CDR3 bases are TGTGCCAGCAGCAAAGTGGACACTCCCAACAATGAGCAGTTCTTC. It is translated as CASSKVDTPNNEQFF.

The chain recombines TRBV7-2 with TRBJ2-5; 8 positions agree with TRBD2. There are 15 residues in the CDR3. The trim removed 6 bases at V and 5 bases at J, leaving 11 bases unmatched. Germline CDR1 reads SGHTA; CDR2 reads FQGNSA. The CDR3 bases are TGTGCCAGCAGGAGGAGTGGCGGGGGGTTGGAGACCCAGTACTTC. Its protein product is CASRRSGGGLETQYF. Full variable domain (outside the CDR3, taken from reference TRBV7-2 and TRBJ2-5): GAGVSQSPSNKVTEKGKDVELRCDPISGHTALYWYRQSLGQGLEFLIYFQGNSAPDKSGLPSDRFSAERTGGSVSTLTIQRTQQEDSAVYLCASRRSGGGLETQYFGPGTRLLVL.

The CDR3 region is CASSTPRPTGSGYTF. DNA of the CDR3: TGTGCCAGTAGTACCCCGCGCCCGACAGGGTCCGGCTACACCTTC. This chain connects TRBV19 to TRBJ1-2, with 7 nucleotides matching TRBD1. This CDR3 is 15 amino acids long. Germline V gene sequence: CDR1 LNHDA, CDR2 SQIVND (reference sequence). Trimming at V came to 4 bases and at J to 8 bases, leaving 13 bases not matched to a gene.

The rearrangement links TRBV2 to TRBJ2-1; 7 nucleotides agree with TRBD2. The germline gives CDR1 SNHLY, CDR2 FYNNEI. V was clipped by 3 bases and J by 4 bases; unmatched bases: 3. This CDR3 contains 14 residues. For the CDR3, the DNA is TGTGCCAGCAGTGACAGCGGGGCTTACAATGAGCAGTTCTTC. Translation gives CASSDSGAYNEQFF. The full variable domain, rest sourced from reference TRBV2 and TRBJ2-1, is EPEVTQTPSHQVTQMGQEVILRCVPISNHLYFYWYRQILGQKVEFLVSFYNNEISEKSEIFDDQFSVERPDGSNFTLKIRSTKLEDSAMYFCASSDSGAYNEQFFGPGTRLTVL.

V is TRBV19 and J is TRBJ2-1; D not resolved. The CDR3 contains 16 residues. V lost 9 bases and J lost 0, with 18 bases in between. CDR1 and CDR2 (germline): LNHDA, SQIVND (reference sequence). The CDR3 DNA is TGTGCCAGCACCAAGTCCTATACCCACTCCTACAATGAGCAGTTCTTC. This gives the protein CASTKSYTHSYNEQFF.

CDR3 residues: CASSLERQGIRNQPQHF. CDR3 nucleotides: TGTGCCAGCAGCTTAGAACGACAGGGAATCAGGAATCAGCCCCAGCATTTT. The V call is TRBV7-9, the J call TRBJ1-5; 7 bases align to TRBD1. The germline CDR1 and CDR2 sequences are SEHNR and FQNEAQ (reference sequence). The CDR3 is 17 amino acids. V lost 1 base, J lost 4 bases, and 10 bases stayed unmatched. The full variable domain, its missing parts supplied by reference TRBV7-9 and TRBJ1-5, is DTGVSQNPRHKITKRGQNVTFRCDPISEHNRLYWYRQTLGQGPEFLTYFQNEAQLEKSRLLSDRFSAERPKGSFSTLEIQRTEQGDSAMYLCASSLERQGIRNQPQHFGDGTRLSIL.

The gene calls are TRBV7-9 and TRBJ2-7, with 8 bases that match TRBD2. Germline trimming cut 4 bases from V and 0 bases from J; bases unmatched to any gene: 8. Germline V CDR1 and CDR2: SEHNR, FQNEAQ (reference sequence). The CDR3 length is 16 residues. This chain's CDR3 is CASSSTGGGISYEQYF. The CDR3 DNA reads TGTGCCAGCAGCTCCACGGGGGGGGGCATCTCCTACGAGCAGTACTTC. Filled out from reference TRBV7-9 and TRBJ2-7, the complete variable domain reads DTGVSQNPRHKITKRGQNVTFRCDPISEHNRLYWYRQTLGQGPEFLTYFQNEAQLEKSRLLSDRFSAERPKGSFSTLEIQRTEQGDSAMYLCASSSTGGGISYEQYFGPGTRLTVT.

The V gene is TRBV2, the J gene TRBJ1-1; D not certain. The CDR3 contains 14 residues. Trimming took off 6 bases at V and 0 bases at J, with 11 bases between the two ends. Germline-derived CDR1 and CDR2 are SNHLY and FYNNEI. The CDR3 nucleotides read TGTGCCAGCAGGGCAGCGATCATGAACACTGAAGCTTTCTTT. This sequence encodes CASRAAIMNTEAFF.

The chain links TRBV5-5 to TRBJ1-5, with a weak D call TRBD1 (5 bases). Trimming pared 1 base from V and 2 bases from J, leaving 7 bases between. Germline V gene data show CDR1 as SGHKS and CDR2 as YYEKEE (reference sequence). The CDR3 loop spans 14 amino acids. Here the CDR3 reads CASSLTGRNQPQHF. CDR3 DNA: TGTGCCAGCAGCTTGACAGGCCGCAATCAGCCCCAGCATTTT.

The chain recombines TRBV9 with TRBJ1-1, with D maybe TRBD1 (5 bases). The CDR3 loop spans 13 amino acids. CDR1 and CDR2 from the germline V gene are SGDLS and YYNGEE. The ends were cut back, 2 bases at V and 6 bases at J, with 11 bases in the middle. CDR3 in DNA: TGTGCCAGCAGCGTTACAGGCCAGGCTGAAGCTTTCTTT. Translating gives CASSVTGQAEAFF. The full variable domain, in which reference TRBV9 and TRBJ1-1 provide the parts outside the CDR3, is DSGVTQTPKHLITATGQRVTLRCSPRSGDLSVYWYQQSLDQGLQFLIQYYNGEERAKGNILERFSAQQFPDLHSELNLSSLELGDSALYFCASSVTGQAEAFFGQGTRLTVV.

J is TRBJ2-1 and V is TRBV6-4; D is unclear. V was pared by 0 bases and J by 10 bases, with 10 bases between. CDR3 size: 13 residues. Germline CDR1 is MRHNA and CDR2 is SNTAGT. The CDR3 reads CASSDSIWSEQFF. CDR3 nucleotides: TGTGCCAGCAGTGACTCGATTTGGAGCGAGCAGTTCTTC.

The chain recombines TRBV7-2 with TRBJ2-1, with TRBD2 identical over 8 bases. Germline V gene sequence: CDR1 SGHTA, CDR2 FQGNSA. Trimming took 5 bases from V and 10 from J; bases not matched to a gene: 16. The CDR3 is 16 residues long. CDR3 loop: CASSGAWGSGDIEQFF. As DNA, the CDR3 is TGTGCCAGCAGCGGGGCTTGGGGTAGCGGGGATATCGAGCAGTTCTTC.

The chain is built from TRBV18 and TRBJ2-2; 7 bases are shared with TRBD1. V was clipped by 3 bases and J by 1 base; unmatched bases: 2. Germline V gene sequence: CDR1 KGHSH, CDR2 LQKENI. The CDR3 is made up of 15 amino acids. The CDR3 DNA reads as TGTGCCAGCTCACCGGGACAGAAGAACACCGGGGAGCTGTTTTTT. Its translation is CASSPGQKNTGELFF. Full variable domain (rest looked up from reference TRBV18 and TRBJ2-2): NAGVMQNPRHLVRRRGQEARLRCSPMKGHSHVYWYRQLPEEGLKFMVYLQKENIIDESGMPKERFSAEFPKEGPSILRIQQVVRGDSAAYFCASSPGQKNTGELFFGEGSRLTVL.

The CDR3 reads CASSLSQGKNEKLFF. The CDR3 DNA follows: TGTGCCAGCAGTTTATCCCAGGGGAAAAATGAAAAACTGTTTTTT. The V and J genes are TRBV27 and TRBJ1-4, with D possibly being TRBD1 (6 bases). The CDR3 totals 15 residues. Germline V gene lookup returns CDR1 MNHEY and CDR2 SMNVEV (reference sequence). V shed 0 bases and J shed 5 bases, with 10 bases lying between them.